The T cell receptor beta chain described here comes from a study of blood T cell repertoires in COVID-19. Study-level information: Sites in the United States, Italy and Spain provided acute and convalescent COVID-19 samples. PBMCs, B-cell-depleted T cells, or T cells were the source of the cDNA or gDNA that made up the material.

In the authors' workflow: Using reference gene primer amplification, nucleated cell counts were estimated. The table came from immunoSEQ multiplex PCR; TCRdb's copy has only in-frame clones and leaves some out. That table is the source of V, J and clone size, and D and trimming were worked out from the DNA. Altogether more than 200,000 clones are present, more than 60% being singletons, with the ten largest covering 4% to 4.5%. The CDR3 has 14 amino acids. Germline CDR1 is MNHNS and CDR2 is SASEGT. Trimming took off 3 bases at V and 4 bases at J, with 13 bases between the two ends. Material for sequencing was peripheral blood. This TCR was sampled from a middle-aged woman with active or convalescent COVID-19. This chain connects TRBV6-1 to TRBJ2-7; the D is unclear. CDR3 nucleotide sequence: TGTGCCAGCAGTGATTTGCTCTCGCGGTACGAGCAGTACTTC. It yields the protein CASSDLLSRYEQYF.